This TCR beta chain came from a study of T cell repertoires in aging, cancer and after chemotherapy. Study in general: Donors were grouped into six age bands spanning 30 or younger through 70 or older.

Rearranged V-D-J TRB sequences were amplified with a mixed TRB-A/B primer pool. TCRdb re-analysed the multiplex PCR reads in MiXCR, keeping a single row per CDR3 protein. Of about 6,700 distinct CDR3 sequences in the sample, approximately 57% were seen once. In the case of this clonotype: The antigen is not known.

V gave up 1 base and J gave up 5 bases; unmatched junction bases: 16. Germline assignment: CDR1 MNHEY and CDR2 SMNVEV (reference sequence). The CDR3 loop spans 18 amino acids. Study-level findings and limits: Age-matched healthy donors had significantly more diverse, less clonal blood TCR repertoires than untreated cancer patients.

Peripheral blood genomic DNA, not sorted cells or RNA, was the template. The sample taken for sequencing was blood. The J gene is TRBJ2-7, the V gene TRBV27; 8 bases are shared with TRBD1. The sequence derives from a human donor with a solid tumor. Here the CDR3 reads CASSLFPPDRVGSDEQYF. The CDR3 nucleotides read TGTGCCAGCAGTTTATTCCCCCCGGACAGGGTCGGGTCAGACGAGCAGTACTTC.